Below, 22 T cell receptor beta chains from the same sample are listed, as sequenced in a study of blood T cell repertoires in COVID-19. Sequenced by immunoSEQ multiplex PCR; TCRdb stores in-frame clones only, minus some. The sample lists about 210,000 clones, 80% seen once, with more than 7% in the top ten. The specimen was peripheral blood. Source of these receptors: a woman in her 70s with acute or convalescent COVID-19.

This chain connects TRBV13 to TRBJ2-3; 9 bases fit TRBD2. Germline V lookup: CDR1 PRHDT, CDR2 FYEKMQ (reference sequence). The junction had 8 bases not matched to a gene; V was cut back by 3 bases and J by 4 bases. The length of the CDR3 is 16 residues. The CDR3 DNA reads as TGTGCCAGCAGCTTCGCGGGGGGGCCTAGGGCAGATACGCAGTATTTT. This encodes CASSFAGGPRADTQYF.

The CDR3 coding sequence is TGTGCCATCAGATTGGGACAGGCCGAGATGGAGCAGTACTTC. This translates into CAIRLGQAEMEQYF. V and J are TRBV10-3 and TRBJ2-7; TRBD1 matches at 8 bases. This CDR3 comprises 14 residues. Germline values: CDR1 ENHRY, CDR2 SYGVKD. Trimming took 6 bases from V and 7 from J; bases not matched to a gene: 11.

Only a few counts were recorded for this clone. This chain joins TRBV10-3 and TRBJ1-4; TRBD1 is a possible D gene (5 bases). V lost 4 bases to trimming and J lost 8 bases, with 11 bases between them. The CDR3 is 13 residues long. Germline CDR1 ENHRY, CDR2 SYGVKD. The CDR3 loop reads CAISVTAGEKLFF. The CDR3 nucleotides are TGTGCCATCAGTGTGACAGCGGGGGAAAAACTGTTTTTT.

The CDR3 DNA follows: TGTGCCACCAGCGGTGGGGGCGCGGGTGAAAAACTGTTTTTT. Translated, it gives CATSGGGAGEKLFF. The rearrangement joins TRBV15 to TRBJ1-4; perhaps TRBD1 as D (6 bases). This CDR3 comprises 14 residues. The germline V gene encodes CDR1 LNHNV and CDR2 YYDKDF (reference sequence). V was shortened by 5 bases and J by 7 bases, with 14 bases between the two germline ends.

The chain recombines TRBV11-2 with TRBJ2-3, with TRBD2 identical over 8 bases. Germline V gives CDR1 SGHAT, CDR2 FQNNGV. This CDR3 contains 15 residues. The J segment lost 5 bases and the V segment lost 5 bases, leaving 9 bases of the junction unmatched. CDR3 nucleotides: TGTGCCAGCAGCGGAGGAGTAGCGGGGAGAGATACGCAGTATTTT. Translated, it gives CASSGGVAGRDTQYF.

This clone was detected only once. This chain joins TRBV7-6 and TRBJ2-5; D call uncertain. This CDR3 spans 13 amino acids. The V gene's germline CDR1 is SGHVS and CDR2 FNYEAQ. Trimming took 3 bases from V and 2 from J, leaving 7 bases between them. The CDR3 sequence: CASSLADQETQYF. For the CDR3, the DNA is TGTGCCAGCAGCTTGGCAGATCAAGAGACCCAGTACTTC.

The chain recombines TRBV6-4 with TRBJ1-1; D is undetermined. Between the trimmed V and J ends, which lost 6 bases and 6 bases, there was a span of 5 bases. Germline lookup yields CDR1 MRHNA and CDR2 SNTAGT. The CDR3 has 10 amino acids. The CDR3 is CASRRAEAFF. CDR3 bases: TGTGCCAGCAGGAGGGCTGAAGCTTTCTTT.

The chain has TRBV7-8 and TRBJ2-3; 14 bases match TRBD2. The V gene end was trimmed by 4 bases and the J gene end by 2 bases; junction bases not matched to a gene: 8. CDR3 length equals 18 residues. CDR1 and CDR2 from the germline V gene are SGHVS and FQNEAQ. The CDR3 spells CASSSGTSGGDFTDTQYF. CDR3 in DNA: TGTGCCAGCAGCTCTGGGACTAGCGGGGGAGATTTCACAGATACGCAGTATTTT.

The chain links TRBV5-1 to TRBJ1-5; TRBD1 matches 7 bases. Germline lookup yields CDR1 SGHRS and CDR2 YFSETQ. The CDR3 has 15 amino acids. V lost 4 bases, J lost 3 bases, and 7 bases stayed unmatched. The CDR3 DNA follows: TGCGCCAGCAGCCCTATGACAGGGCCCAATCAGCCCCAGCATTTT. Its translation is CASSPMTGPNQPQHF. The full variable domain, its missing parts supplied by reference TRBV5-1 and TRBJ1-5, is KAGVTQTPRYLIKTRGQQVTLSCSPISGHRSVSWYQQTPGQGLQFLFEYFSETQRNKGNFPGRFSGRQFSNSRSEMNVSTLELGDSALYLCASSPMTGPNQPQHFGDGTRLSIL.

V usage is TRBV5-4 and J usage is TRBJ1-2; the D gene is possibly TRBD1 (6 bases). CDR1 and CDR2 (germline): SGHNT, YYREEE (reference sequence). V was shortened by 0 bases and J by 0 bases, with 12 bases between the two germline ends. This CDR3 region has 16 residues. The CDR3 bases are TGTGCCAGCAGCTTGGCCCTACGACAGGCTAACTATGGCTACACCTTC. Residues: CASSLALRQANYGYTF.

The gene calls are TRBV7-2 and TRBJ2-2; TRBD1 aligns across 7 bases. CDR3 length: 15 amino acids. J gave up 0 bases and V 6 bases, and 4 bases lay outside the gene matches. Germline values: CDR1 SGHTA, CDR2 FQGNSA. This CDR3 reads CASRRDSANTGELFF. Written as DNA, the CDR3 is TGTGCCAGCAGGAGGGACAGCGCGAACACCGGGGAGCTGTTTTTT.

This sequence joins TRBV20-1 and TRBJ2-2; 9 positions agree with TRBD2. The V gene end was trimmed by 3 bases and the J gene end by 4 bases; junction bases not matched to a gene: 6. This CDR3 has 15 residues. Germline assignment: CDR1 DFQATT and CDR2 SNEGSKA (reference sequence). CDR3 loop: CSASRSGGITGELFF. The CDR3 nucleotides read TGCAGTGCTAGTCGTAGCGGGGGTATCACCGGGGAGCTGTTTTTT.

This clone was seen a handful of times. For the CDR3, the DNA is TGTGCCAGCTCCCCAAATCGGACAGACCGCTACGAGCAGTACTTC. This sequence encodes CASSPNRTDRYEQYF. The rearrangement uses TRBV18 and TRBJ2-7, with D perhaps TRBD1 (6 bases). The CDR3 loop spans 15 amino acids. The ends were cut back, 6 bases at V and 3 bases at J, with 18 bases in the middle. Germline-derived CDR1 and CDR2 are KGHSH and LQKENI.

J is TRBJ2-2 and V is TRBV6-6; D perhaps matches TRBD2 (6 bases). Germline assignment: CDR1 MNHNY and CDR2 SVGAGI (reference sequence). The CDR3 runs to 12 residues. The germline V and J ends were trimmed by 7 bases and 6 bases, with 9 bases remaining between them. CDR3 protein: CASKWEAGELFF. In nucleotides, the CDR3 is TGTGCCAGCAAATGGGAGGCCGGGGAGCTGTTTTTT.

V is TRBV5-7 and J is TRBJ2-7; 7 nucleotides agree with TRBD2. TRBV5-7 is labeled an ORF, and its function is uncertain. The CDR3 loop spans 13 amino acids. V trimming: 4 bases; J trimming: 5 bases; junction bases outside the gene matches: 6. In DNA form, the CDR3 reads TGTGCCAGCAGCCCTAACCGGGGGGACGAGCAGTACGTC. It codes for CASSPNRGDEQYV.

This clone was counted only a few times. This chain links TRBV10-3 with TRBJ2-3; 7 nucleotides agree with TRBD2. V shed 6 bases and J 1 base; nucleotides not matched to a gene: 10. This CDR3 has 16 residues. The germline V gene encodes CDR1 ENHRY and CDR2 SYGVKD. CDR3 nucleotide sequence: TGTGCCATCAGCATTTCCCCTCGGGGGGGCACAGATACGCAGTATTTT. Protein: CAISISPRGGTDTQYF.

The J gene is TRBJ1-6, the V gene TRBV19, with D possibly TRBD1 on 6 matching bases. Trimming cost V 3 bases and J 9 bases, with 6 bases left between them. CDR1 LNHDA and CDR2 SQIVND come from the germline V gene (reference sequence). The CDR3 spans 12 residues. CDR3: CASSMTGSPLHF. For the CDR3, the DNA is TGTGCCAGTAGTATGACAGGTTCACCCCTCCACTTT.

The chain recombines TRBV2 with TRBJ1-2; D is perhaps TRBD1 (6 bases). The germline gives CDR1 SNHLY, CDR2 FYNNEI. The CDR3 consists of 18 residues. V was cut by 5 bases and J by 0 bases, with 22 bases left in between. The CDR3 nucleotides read TGTGCCAGCAGTTTTCTTTTGAGGGGAGGGGGAGCTAACTATGGCTACACCTTC. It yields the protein CASSFLLRGGGANYGYTF.

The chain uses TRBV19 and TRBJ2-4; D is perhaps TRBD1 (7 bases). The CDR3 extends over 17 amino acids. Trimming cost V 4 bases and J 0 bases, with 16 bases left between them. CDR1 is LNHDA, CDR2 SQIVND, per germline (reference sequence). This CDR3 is CASSNQRQGLAKNIQYF. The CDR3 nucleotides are TGTGCCAGTAGTAATCAGCGACAGGGACTAGCCAAAAACATTCAGTACTTC.

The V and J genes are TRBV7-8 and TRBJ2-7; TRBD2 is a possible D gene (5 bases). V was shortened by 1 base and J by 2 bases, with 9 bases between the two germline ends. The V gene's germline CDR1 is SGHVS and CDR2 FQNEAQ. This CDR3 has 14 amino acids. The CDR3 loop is CASSLVMGAYEQYV. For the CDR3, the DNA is TGTGCCAGCAGCTTAGTGATGGGAGCCTACGAGCAGTACGTC.

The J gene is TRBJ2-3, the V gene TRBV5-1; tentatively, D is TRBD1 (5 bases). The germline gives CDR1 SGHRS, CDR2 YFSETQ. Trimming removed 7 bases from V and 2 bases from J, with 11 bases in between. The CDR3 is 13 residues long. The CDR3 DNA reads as TGCGCCAGCTTCGGCAGGGACACAGATACGCAGTATTTT. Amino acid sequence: CASFGRDTDTQYF.

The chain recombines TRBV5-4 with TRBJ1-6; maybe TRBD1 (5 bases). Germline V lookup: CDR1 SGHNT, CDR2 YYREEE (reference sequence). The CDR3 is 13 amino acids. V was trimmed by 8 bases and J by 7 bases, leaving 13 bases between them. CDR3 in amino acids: CASTPGGNSPLHF. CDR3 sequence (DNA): TGTGCCAGTACACCGGGGGGAAATTCACCCCTCCACTTT.